This T cell receptor beta chain was documented in a study of cytomegalovirus exposure and HLA in healthy donors. With 60 Vbeta and 13 Jbeta primers, the PCR was carried out. The table came from immunoSEQ multiplex PCR; TCRdb's copy has only in-frame clones and leaves some out. The table lists 150,000 to 200,000 clones, about 81% of them singletons. The study's findings and limits: Within a later analysis, the majority of CMV-associated TCR beta chains appeared HLA-restricted.

About this clone: Its antigen is unknown.

Per germline, CDR1 MGHDK and CDR2 SYGVNS. The CDR3 totals 15 residues. The V end lost 4 bases, the J end lost 7 bases, and 16 bases lay between the germline ends. While unrecorded immune exposures were likely, the donors were nominally healthy when sampled. Sequences were obtained from PBMCs. The sequence was obtained from a woman between 18 and 30 years old in good health and CMV-seronegative. This chain uses TRBV25-1 with TRBJ2-2, with D maybe TRBD1 (6 bases). The CDR3 DNA follows: TGTGCCAGCAGTGGGGTTACCAGGGGTGACGGGGAGCTGTTTTTT. It codes for CASSGVTRGDGELFF.